This TCR beta chain comes out of a study of T-cell memory formation after mild COVID-19 (dated by TCRdb to about 2021). Notes on the research overall: TCR sequence clusters from the two donors were largely donor specific. In a couple of donors, T-cell clones that expanded and contracted after mild COVID-19 were tracked by sequencing TCRalpha and TCRbeta repertoires over time. The cohort was made up of two young adult volunteers, one female and one male, who were previously healthy. What the authors observed across the whole study: Clones that contracted from day 15 to 85 showed balanced CD4/CD8 phenotypes, whereas a second wave of clones that expanded from day 15 to 37 leaned towards CD4+. Whether the second-wave clones peaking on day 37 were SARS-CoV-2 specific was not confirmed. The detection of some responding clones in pre-infection memory suggests that pre-existing cross-reactive memory T cells joined the SARS-CoV-2 response. Contracting CD4+ clones were found mainly in CM and EM memory subsets, while CD8+ clones were enriched in EMRA. The study covered only a couple of mild cases, and larger cohorts including severe cases with pre-infection samples were considered necessary.

This clonotype has just a few counts. Its binding antigen is unknown. The sample holds no much larger clone one base away, and base qualities are not on file. Inclusive of the bounding cysteine and phenylalanine, the CDR3 is 17 residues long. CDR3 DNA only is kept here, 51 bases in frame from base 1. V loses 6 bases at its end and J loses 3 bases; junction bases beyond the gene matches: 14. Ficoll-Paque density gradient centrifugation was used to isolate PBMCs. For sequencing, an Illumina NovaSeq 6000 was employed. cDNA libraries for TCRalpha and TCRbeta were prepared by 5'RACE using constant-segment primers, with sample barcodes and unique molecular identifiers added. RNA was extracted from every sample with Trizol reagent. Amplification of the libraries took two PCR steps, and the second step added a second sample barcode plus Illumina TruSeq adapters. The libraries were sequenced on an Illumina NovaSeq using 2 x 150 bp paired-end reads. In the source study's methods: Demultiplexing of reads and collapsing into UMI-guided consensus sequences were performed with migec v1.2.7. Using mixcr v2.1.11, UMI consensuses were aligned to TRA and TRB V and J templates and then assembled into clonotypes. A clonotype was counted as expanded or contracted only if both edgeR and NoisET called the change significant, with noise models trained on biological replicates. For edgeR calls, the cutoffs were a false discovery rate-adjusted p below 0.01 and a log2 fold-change threshold of 1. As an exploratory analysis of dynamics, max-normalized trajectories of the 1000 most abundant clonotypes were examined with PCA combined with hierarchical clustering. Each responding clone was given a CD4 or CD8 phenotype based on the CD4+ and CD8+ repertoires, which had been sequenced separately. The public reads were reanalyzed by TCRdb: fastp trimming at Q25, MiXCR alignment, in-frame beta chains only. Entries are consolidated by CDR3 protein sequence, retaining the most common genes and DNA. Clone size and V and J calls follow TCRdb, not the original study. Here the sample has about 390,000 distinct CDR3 sequences; approximately 16% occur a single time. Roughly a fifth of the sample lies in the top ten.

This receptor chain uses TRBV12-3 or TRBV12-4 and TRBJ2-3, with TRBD1 matching 8 junction bases. Sequencing input: PBMCs or a T cell subset sorted from them (not recorded which). The clonotype originates from a young man who had mild COVID-19 (a few samples of this study predate the infection). The sample titles of this study are shuffled in the database, so cell type and time point are left out; the donor was told from shared clones. The sequence in DNA is TGTGCCAGCAGCTCCGGGACAGGTGACGGTAGGACAGATACGCAGTATTTT. This encodes CASSSGTGDGRTDTQYF.